The clone carrying this T cell receptor (beta chain) was detected a few times. Its target is not known. Germline CDR1 DFQATT, CDR2 SNEGSKA (reference sequence). The CDR3 is 16 amino acids. V shed 5 bases, J shed 4 bases, and the junction held 15 bases outside the gene matches. This sample was taken from a study of regulatory T cells in long-lasting Graves disease. Across the whole study: Prior antithyroid drug treatment in newly diagnosed Graves' patients lasted under 3 months. Notes on the study in general: The study found TRBV28, TRBJ1-2 and TRBJ2-5 favored in persistent disease.

Building of the TCR beta libraries involved iRepertoire HTBI primers and Arm-PCR of CDR3 regions. MiXCR, applied by TCRdb to the multiplex PCR reads, yields one record per CDR3 protein. Found here are about 620,000 distinct CDR3 sequences, 16% of them singletons; the top ten hold about 17%. Regarding time point: newly diagnosed GD, antithyroid drugs for less than 3 months. The TCR library was made from RNA extracted from PBMCs. This sample also belongs to another study, concerning T cells in Graves' hyperthyroidism and ophthalmopathy.

J is TRBJ2-7 and V is TRBV20-1; TRBD1 matches at 9 bases. The sequencing used peripheral blood mononuclear cells (PBMCs), collected at new diagnosis, from a patient treated with antithyroid drugs. The TCR originated in a woman aged 25 to 45 with Graves disease. CDR3 loop: CSAEGQGGTTPYEQYF. CDR3 in DNA: TGCAGTGCTGAGGGACAGGGTGGAACCACCCCTTACGAGCAGTACTTC.